The 7 T cell receptor beta chains in this list originate from one sample, sequenced in a study of radiotherapy plus CTLA-4 blockade in lung cancer (dated by TCRdb to the late 2010s). Library creation used the immunoSEQ multiplex PCR assay. TCRdb obtained this table from immuneACCESS and retained in-frame rearrangements with V and J assigned. These tables miss some clones; where compared with another copy, unresolved V genes account for less than half of the shortfall, and the remainder is unexplained. Present in this sample are some 87,000 clones, approximately 80% of which were seen just once. In total, the top ten clones hold more than 14% of the sample. The sequencing here drew on peripheral blood, taken from a patient treated with radiotherapy plus ipilimumab. These receptors were obtained from a human donor with non-small cell lung cancer that progressed on radiotherapy plus ipilimumab.

V gene TRBV29-1 combines with J gene TRBJ1-2; D is uncertain. The germline CDR1 and CDR2 sequences are SQVTM and ANQGSEA. Trimming cost V 4 bases and J 5 bases, with 8 bases left between them. This CDR3 region has 11 residues. The CDR3 DNA reads as TGCAGCGTTGTTGGGTTTTATGGCTACACCTTC. Translated, it gives CSVVGFYGYTF. The whole variable domain, filled in from reference TRBV29-1 and TRBJ1-2, reads SAVISQKPSRDICQRGTSLTIQCQVDSQVTMMFWYRQQPGQSLTLIATANQGSEATYESGFVIDKFPISRPNLTFSTLTVSNMSPEDSSIYLCSVVGFYGYTFGSGTRLTVV.

The genes are TRBV18 and TRBJ1-3, with 8 bases identical to TRBD1. The V gene end was trimmed by 2 bases and the J gene end by 6 bases; junction bases not matched to a gene: 6. The germline gives CDR1 KGHSH, CDR2 LQKENI. CDR3 length: 15 residues. CDR3 sequence (DNA): TGTGCCAGCTCACCAGGACAGGGTCGAGAAAACACCATATATTTT. Translation: CASSPGQGRENTIYF.

The rearrangement joins TRBV5-4 to TRBJ2-2, with 7 bases aligning to TRBD1. V was clipped by 4 bases and J by 0 bases; unmatched bases: 9. The CDR3 totals 17 residues. From germline, CDR1 is SGHNT and CDR2 YYREEE (reference sequence). CDR3 region: CASSPAPDRTNTGELFF. The CDR3, as DNA: TGTGCCAGCAGCCCGGCCCCGGACAGGACGAACACCGGGGAGCTGTTTTTT.

The DNA of the CDR3 is TGTGCCAGCAGCTCCGAAACAGGGTTGGGGACTGAAGCTTTCTTT. This codes for CASSSETGLGTEAFF. The chain recombines TRBV7-6 with TRBJ1-1; a weak D match, TRBD1 (6 bases). CDR1 is SGHVS, CDR2 FNYEAQ, per germline. V lost 4 bases to trimming and J lost 5 bases, with 17 bases between them. This CDR3 is built from 15 residues. The entire variable domain, with the rest obtained from reference TRBV7-6 and TRBJ1-1, is as follows: GAGVSQSPRYKVTKRGQDVALRCDPISGHVSLYWYRQALGQGPEFLTYFNYEAQQDKSGLPNDRFSAERPEGSISTLTIQRTEQRDSAMYRCASSSETGLGTEAFFGQGTRLTVV.

This clone was seen a single time. The rearrangement uses TRBV6-6 and TRBJ1-5; no firm D call. Deletions cut 7 bases from V and 7 bases from J, with 14 bases between. The CDR3 totals 13 residues. From germline, CDR1 is MNHNY and CDR2 SVGAGI (reference sequence). The chain's CDR3 is CASTVFAGQPQHF. The CDR3 DNA reads TGTGCCAGCACCGTCTTTGCAGGCCAGCCCCAGCATTTT.

The chain carries TRBV6-5 and TRBJ1-5; D unclear. V was trimmed by 6 bases and J by 6 bases, leaving 15 bases between them. This CDR3 comprises 14 residues. Germline lookup yields CDR1 MNHEY and CDR2 SVGAGI. DNA for the CDR3: TGTGCCAGCAGGGCCCCGGGTGGAGGTCAGCCCCAGCATTTT. Protein: CASRAPGGGQPQHF.

V is TRBV6-6 and J is TRBJ2-2; perhaps TRBD2 as D (5 bases). The CDR3 length is 14 residues. The V end lost 9 bases, the J end lost 0 bases, and 11 bases lay between the germline ends. The germline V gene encodes CDR1 MNHNY and CDR2 SVGAGI (reference sequence). The CDR3 region has the DNA TGTGCCAGTTGGGGAGCCTCGAACACCGGGGAGCTGTTTTTT. It is translated as CASWGASNTGELFF.